This entry lists 31 T cell receptor beta chains sequenced from one sample in a study of PD-1 blockade in classical Hodgkin lymphoma. Time point denoted: newly diagnosed, previously untreated cHL patient sample. Repertoires were generated with immunoSEQ multiplex PCR, while TCRdb's copy carries only in-frame clones and drops some. The top ten hold roughly 2.6% of the sample, which has tens of thousands of clones, 93% seen once. The sequenced material came from peripheral blood mononuclear cells (PBMCs). Receptors originate from a human donor with classical Hodgkin lymphoma.

V and J are TRBV28 and TRBJ1-1; D ambiguous. Trimming pared 0 bases from V and 1 base from J, leaving 3 bases between. Germline-derived CDR1 and CDR2 are MDHEN and SYDVKM. The CDR3 consists of 13 residues. This CDR3 is CASSLWENTEAFF. Here the CDR3 DNA reads TGTGCCAGCAGTTTATGGGAGAACACTGAAGCTTTCTTT.

The chain has TRBV19 and TRBJ2-2; 10 bases are shared with TRBD2. Trimming at V came to 2 bases and at J to 6 bases, leaving 9 bases not matched to a gene. The germline V gene has CDR1 LNHDA and CDR2 SQIVND (reference sequence). The CDR3 runs to 17 residues. CDR3 protein: CASSILAGVWRSGELFF. Here the CDR3 DNA reads TGTGCCAGTAGTATACTAGCGGGGGTATGGCGTTCCGGGGAGCTGTTTTTT.

V usage is TRBV19 and J usage is TRBJ2-1; D gene uncertain. The CDR3 has 14 amino acids. Germline V gene sequence: CDR1 LNHDA, CDR2 SQIVND (reference sequence). The V and J ends lost 5 bases and 0 bases respectively, with 8 bases between them. The CDR3 coding sequence is TGTGCCAGTAGTCACCCGAGCTCCTACAATGAGCAGTTCTTC. It codes for CASSHPSSYNEQFF.

V and J are TRBV7-2 and TRBJ2-3; no definite D call. V was clipped by 2 bases and J by 2 bases, with 5 bases between them. Germline V CDR1 and CDR2: SGHTA, FQGNSA. This CDR3 is built from 13 residues. As DNA, the CDR3 is TGTGCCAGCAGCTTATTAAACACAGATACGCAGTATTTT. This codes for CASSLLNTDTQYF. The variable domain in full, completed from reference TRBV7-2 and TRBJ2-3, reads GAGVSQSPSNKVTEKGKDVELRCDPISGHTALYWYRQSLGQGLEFLIYFQGNSAPDKSGLPSDRFSAERTGGSVSTLTIQRTQQEDSAVYLCASSLLNTDTQYFGPGTRLTVL.

This chain uses TRBV19 with TRBJ1-5; D gene ambiguous. Deletions cut 9 bases from V and 2 bases from J, with 14 bases between. The germline gives CDR1 LNHDA, CDR2 SQIVND (reference sequence). The CDR3 consists of 14 residues. The CDR3 here is CASSRGFRNQPQHF. The CDR3 DNA follows: TGTGCCAGCAGCCGTGGGTTCCGCAATCAGCCCCAGCATTTT.

V and J are TRBV9 and TRBJ2-2; maybe TRBD2 (5 bases). Germline CDR1 and CDR2: SGDLS and YYNGEE. The V and J ends lost 4 bases and 2 bases respectively, with 15 bases between them. The CDR3 spans 16 residues. In DNA form, the CDR3 reads TGTGCCAGCAGCCCGAGGGCGGCGGGCAACACCGGGGAGCTGTTTTTT. This translates into CASSPRAAGNTGELFF.

The sample holds one count of this clone. The chain joins TRBV5-1 to TRBJ1-2, with TRBD1 identical over 7 bases. Germline V gene data show CDR1 as SGHRS and CDR2 as YFSETQ. After removal of 4 bases from V and 4 bases from J, the junction contained 16 bases not matched to a gene. The CDR3 is 17 residues long. The CDR3 DNA reads TGCGCCAGCAGCGCCGGAGGGAATACAGGGGCTGTCTATGGCTACACCTTC. Amino acid sequence: CASSAGGNTGAVYGYTF.

This chain connects TRBV6-5 to TRBJ2-2; the match to TRBD1 covers 7 bases. With V trimmed by 6 bases and J by 1 base, 5 bases remained unmatched. This CDR3 contains 15 residues. Germline loops: CDR1 MNHEY, CDR2 SVGAGI. Here the CDR3 reads CASRQGTENTGELFF. The CDR3 region has the DNA TGTGCCAGCAGGCAGGGGACAGAGAACACCGGGGAGCTGTTTTTT.

This clone was seen once. The chain carries TRBV19 and TRBJ1-1; D is perhaps TRBD1 (5 bases). The CDR3 runs 13 residues. Trimming stripped 7 bases from V and 6 bases from J, with 15 bases between. Germline V gene sequence: CDR1 LNHDA, CDR2 SQIVND (reference sequence). Written as DNA, the CDR3 is TGTGCCAGTACCCTATGGGCGGGGGCTGAAGCTTTCTTT. Translation gives CASTLWAGAEAFF.

The chain joins TRBV29-1 to TRBJ2-4; TRBD2 matches 14 bases. The CDR3 sequence is 17 residues long. Germline V CDR1 and CDR2: SQVTM, ANQGSEA. Unmatched junction bases numbered 7, after V lost 6 bases and J lost 0 bases. As DNA, the CDR3 is TGCAGCGTGGAGGGACTAGCGGGAGTGGGAGCCAAAAACATTCAGTACTTC. This sequence encodes CSVEGLAGVGAKNIQYF. Full variable domain (missing parts from reference TRBV29-1 and TRBJ2-4): SAVISQKPSRDICQRGTSLTIQCQVDSQVTMMFWYRQQPGQSLTLIATANQGSEATYESGFVIDKFPISRPNLTFSTLTVSNMSPEDSSIYLCSVEGLAGVGAKNIQYFGAGTRLSVL.

The chain is built from TRBV4-3 and TRBJ2-2, with D possibly matching TRBD1 (6 bases). Germline V gene sequence: CDR1 LGHNA, CDR2 YSLEER. With 3 bases removed from V and 4 bases from J, the gap between germline ends came to 12 bases. This CDR3 region has 15 residues. CDR3 region: CASSQGHLPTGELFF. Here the CDR3 DNA reads TGCGCCAGCAGCCAGGGACACCTACCCACCGGGGAGCTGTTTTTT.

The rearrangement uses TRBV30 and TRBJ2-5; 7 nucleotides agree with TRBD2. Germline V lookup: CDR1 GTSNPN, CDR2 SVGIG (reference sequence). V shed 0 bases, J shed 4 bases, and the junction held 2 bases outside the gene matches. This CDR3 spans 13 amino acids. The DNA for the CDR3 is TGTGCCTGGAGTGTAGCGGGACTAGAGACCCAGTACTTC. Protein sequence: CAWSVAGLETQYF.

This chain joins TRBV6-1 and TRBJ1-2, with TRBD1 matching over 7 bases. The CDR3 totals 15 residues. V dropped 6 bases and J dropped 5; count of bases not matched to a gene: 12. Germline CDR1 and CDR2: MNHNS and SASEGT. The CDR3 region is CASRATAGTVYGYTF. The CDR3 bases are TGTGCCAGCAGGGCGACGGCCGGGACAGTTTATGGCTACACCTTC.

The V gene is TRBV28, the J gene TRBJ2-7; D not resolved. CDR1 is MDHEN, CDR2 SYDVKM, per germline. The V gene lost 3 bases and the J gene lost 3 bases, with 3 bases spanning the gap. The CDR3 length is 11 residues. CDR3: CASSLVYEQYF. The CDR3 DNA sequence: TGTGCCAGCAGTTTGGTCTACGAGCAGTACTTC. The complete variable domain, with remaining parts taken from reference TRBV28 and TRBJ2-7, reads DVKVTQSSRYLVKRTGEKVFLECVQDMDHENMFWYRQDPGLGLRLIYFSYDVKMKEKGDIPEGYSVSREKKERFSLILESASTNQTSMYLCASSLVYEQYFGPGTRLTVT.

CDR3 amino acids: CASLGLAGGSSYNEQFF. The CDR3 coding sequence is TGTGCCAGCCTGGGGCTAGCGGGAGGGAGCTCCTACAATGAGCAGTTCTTC. The gene calls are TRBV28 and TRBJ2-1; 12 bases map to TRBD2. The CDR3 is 17 amino acids. Germline trimming cut 8 bases from V and 0 bases from J; bases unmatched to any gene: 8. Germline CDR1 reads MDHEN; CDR2 reads SYDVKM. Variable domain in full (rest from reference TRBV28 and TRBJ2-1): DVKVTQSSRYLVKRTGEKVFLECVQDMDHENMFWYRQDPGLGLRLIYFSYDVKMKEKGDIPEGYSVSREKKERFSLILESASTNQTSMYLCASLGLAGGSSYNEQFFGPGTRLTVL.

The chain has TRBV10-3 and TRBJ2-2; D gene unclear. Germline CDR1 and CDR2: ENHRY and SYGVKD. The germline V and J ends were trimmed by 3 bases and 1 base, with 9 bases remaining between them. The CDR3 spans 15 residues. The CDR3 sequence is CAISEHSRNTGELFF. CDR3 DNA sequence: TGTGCCATCAGTGAACATAGCCGGAACACCGGGGAGCTGTTTTTT.

The sample holds one count of this clone. The germline gene is not matched at one end of the junction; a read error may be the cause. V gene TRBV28 combines with J gene TRBJ2-2; no reliable D call. Germline values: CDR1 MDHEN, CDR2 SYDVKM. The CDR3 covers 12 residues. Here the CDR3 DNA reads TGTGCCAGCAGTTTGAACCCCGGGGAGCTGTTTTTT. Protein product: CASSLNPGELFF.

This chain links TRBV30 with TRBJ1-1, with D maybe TRBD1 (5 bases). The V gene lost 2 bases and the J gene lost 0 bases, with 13 bases spanning the gap. Germline lookup yields CDR1 GTSNPN and CDR2 SVGIG (reference sequence). This CDR3 spans 15 amino acids. CDR3 sequence: CAWSSTGRMNTEAFF. For the CDR3, the DNA is TGTGCCTGGAGTTCAACGGGACGTATGAACACTGAAGCTTTCTTT.

The V gene is TRBV5-6, the J gene TRBJ2-5, with a tentative D call TRBD2 (5 bases). Deletions cut 5 bases from V and 2 bases from J, with 13 bases between. Germline V lookup: CDR1 SGHDT, CDR2 YYEEEE. CDR3 length equals 14 residues. The CDR3 DNA reads as TGTGCCAGCAGGTACGCCGGGAAACAAGAGACCCAGTACTTC. Translated, it gives CASRYAGKQETQYF.

This clone was seen a few times. The V gene is TRBV9, the J gene TRBJ2-3, with TRBD2 matching over 12 bases. This CDR3 comprises 16 residues. V shed 4 bases and J 6 bases; nucleotides not matched to a gene: 9. From germline, CDR1 is SGDLS and CDR2 YYNGEE. CDR3 nucleotide sequence: TGTGCCAGCAGCAAGCTAGCGGGGGGGCCATATGATACGCAGTATTTT. Protein product: CASSKLAGGPYDTQYF.

The chain recombines TRBV7-2 with TRBJ2-1, with D hard to call. The germline V gene encodes CDR1 SGHTA and CDR2 FQGNSA. The V gene lost 2 bases and the J gene lost 0 bases, with 8 bases spanning the gap. The CDR3 sequence is 15 residues long. CDR3 sequence: CASSLLWSSYNEQFF. For the CDR3, the DNA is TGTGCCAGCAGCTTATTGTGGAGCTCCTACAATGAGCAGTTCTTC.

The J gene is TRBJ2-3, the V gene TRBV18; 7 bases are shared with TRBD2. The length of the CDR3 is 13 residues. Germline-derived CDR1 and CDR2 are KGHSH and LQKENI. Trimming took 0 bases from V and 6 from J; bases not matched to a gene: 0. The CDR3 region is CASSPPGGDTQYF. The CDR3 DNA follows: TGTGCCAGCTCACCACCGGGGGGGGATACGCAGTATTTT.

CDR3 protein: CASRRRDSQTQYF. The CDR3 DNA reads as TGTGCCAGCAGGCGTCGGGACTCTCAGACCCAGTACTTC. The chain recombines TRBV27 with TRBJ2-5; D possibly corresponds to TRBD2 (6 bases). Trimming cost V 6 bases and J 6 bases, with 14 bases left between them. The V gene's germline CDR1 is MNHEY and CDR2 SMNVEV (reference sequence). CDR3 size: 13 residues.

The genes are TRBV7-9 and TRBJ2-2; no definite D call. CDR3 length equals 16 residues. Germline V gives CDR1 SEHNR, CDR2 FQNEAQ (reference sequence). The V end was cut by 2 bases, the J end by 2 bases, with 12 bases between. The CDR3 is CASSLKAALNTGELFF. In DNA, the CDR3 is TGTGCCAGCAGCTTAAAGGCGGCATTAAACACCGGGGAGCTGTTTTTT.

This sequence joins TRBV13 and TRBJ2-5; TRBD2 matches 13 bases. With 2 bases clipped from V and 1 base from J, the junction kept 7 bases outside the gene matches. CDR3 size: 18 residues. Germline-derived CDR1 and CDR2 are PRHDT and FYEKMQ (reference sequence). The CDR3 DNA is TGTGCCAGCAGCTTATGGACTAGCGGGGGTTTCGCCCAAGAGACCCAGTACTTC. Amino acids: CASSLWTSGGFAQETQYF.

The chain couples TRBV10-2 to TRBJ1-2; 8 bases align to TRBD1. This CDR3 contains 13 residues. CDR1 and CDR2 from the germline V gene are WSHSY and SAAADI. Germline trimming cut 4 bases from V and 5 bases from J; bases unmatched to any gene: 3. The CDR3, as DNA: TGCGCCAGCAGTGGGACAGGGCAATATGGCTACACCTTC. Amino acid sequence: CASSGTGQYGYTF.

This chain uses TRBV5-5 with TRBJ2-6, with D uncertain. Germline V gene sequence: CDR1 SGHKS, CDR2 YYEKEE (reference sequence). The V end was cut by 2 bases, the J end by 6 bases, with 6 bases between. This CDR3 region has 13 residues. CDR3 bases: TGTGCCAGCAGCTTCTCTCTGGCCAACGTCCTGACTTTC. Translating gives CASSFSLANVLTF.

V and J are TRBV2 and TRBJ1-2; D is unclear. The CDR3 covers 14 residues. Trimming pared 2 bases from V and 7 bases from J, leaving 14 bases between. From germline, CDR1 is SNHLY and CDR2 FYNNEI. CDR3 amino acids: CASSEYAGKSGYTF. The CDR3 nucleotides read TGTGCCAGCAGTGAATATGCGGGGAAGAGTGGCTACACCTTC.

A single count supports this clone. The chain combines TRBV12-5 with TRBJ2-1; perhaps TRBD1 as D (5 bases). From germline, CDR1 is LGHNT and CDR2 FRNRAP. Deletions cut 0 bases from V and 7 bases from J, with 13 bases between. The CDR3 has 15 residues. The CDR3 DNA is TGTGCTAGTGGTTTGGTATTGACAGTTTATAATGAGCAGTTCTTC. Its translation: CASGLVLTVYNEQFF.

The J gene is TRBJ2-7, the V gene TRBV21-1; the DNA was not used to check the table's D call, TRBD2. TRBV21-1 has pseudogene status. The CDR3 loop spans 13 amino acids. This chain's CDR3 is CASRPLPGYEQYF. In DNA form, the CDR3 reads TGTGCCAGCAGACCCCTACCGGGCTACGAGCAGTACTTC.

The table lists this clone with a count of one. The V and J genes are TRBV10-1 and TRBJ2-7; TRBD2 agrees at 7 bases. The V segment lost 3 bases and the J segment 2 bases; nucleotides outside the gene matches: 7. The CDR3 covers 15 residues. Germline-derived CDR1 and CDR2 are WNHNN and SYGVQD (reference sequence). The DNA of the CDR3 is TGCGCCAGCAGTGAAGGGACTAACGAAGCCTACGAGCAGTACTTC. Residues: CASSEGTNEAYEQYF.